The sample holds many counts of the clone carrying this T cell receptor (beta chain). Its matching antigen is unknown. The record originates from a study of T cell repertoires in cytomegalovirus infection. Study in general: Public TCR beta signatures provided an indication of both CMV infection and a matching HLA type.

The germline V gene has CDR1 SGHVS and CDR2 FQNEAQ. Deletions cut 2 bases from V and 4 bases from J, with 12 bases between. The CDR3 is made up of 15 amino acids. Whole-study results and caveats: The ex vivo response showed dominance by HLA-C-restricted CMV-specific TCR beta clonotypes.

MiXCR, applied by TCRdb to the reads, yields one record per CDR3 protein. The sample holds about 130,000 distinct CDR3 sequences, more than 20% seen once. The sequence was collected from a human donor in good health (CMV status not recorded). Some clones in this sample may be carry-over from other donors' samples. The chain is built from TRBV7-8 and TRBJ2-1; a weak D match, TRBD1 (5 bases). Specimen: PBMCs, sequenced either directly or after in vitro stimulation (not recorded which). This CDR3 is CASSLRRVSYNEQFF. In DNA form, the CDR3 reads TGTGCCAGCAGCTTACGCAGGGTATCTTACAATGAGCAGTTCTTC.